This T cell receptor (beta chain) was retrieved from a study of T cells in Graves' hyperthyroidism and ophthalmopathy. Study results and caveats: Blood also contained most expanded thyroid clonotypes above 0.001.

Amplification of TCR beta CDR3 regions was performed using RNA transcripts as template. The TCR CDR3 first-round RT-PCR relied on the HTBI primer set. Using its own MiXCR run on the multiplex PCR reads, TCRdb lists one record per CDR3 protein. The data show 650,000 to 700,000 distinct CDR3 sequences, roughly 17% seen once. This clonotype was seen at least ten times. Its antigen is not known. Trimming pared 5 bases from V and 5 bases from J, leaving 10 bases between. CDR3 size: 13 residues. Germline assignment: CDR1 MNHNS and CDR2 SASEGT. This sequence was found in a man aged 45-60 years with Graves' hyperthyroidism. The chain combines TRBV6-1 with TRBJ2-1; either TRBD1 or TRBD2 may supply D (5 bases each). The sequencing input was blood. The DNA for the CDR3 is TGTGCCAGCAGTTCGTGGGGGAACAATGAGCAGTTCTTC. Translation: CASSSWGNNEQFF.